This entry describes one T cell receptor beta chain. Its antigen is unknown. The ends were cut back, 2 bases at V and 2 bases at J, with 20 bases in the middle. The CDR3 covers 18 residues. CDR1 MNHEY and CDR2 SMNVEV come from the germline V gene (reference sequence). This sample was included in a study of CD8+ T cells in alopecia areata. Study information: Those patients who were treated received oral tofacitinib, which was given at 5 to 10 mg twice daily for moderate-to-severe alopecia areata. Tofacitinib therapy took 6 to 18 months; 6 months off drug came after.

As to treatment: oral pan-JAK inhibitor, 5-10 mg twice daily. The authors extracted RNA and reverse transcribed it into cDNA as the sequencing template. TCRdb's copy holds only in-frame clones and misses some; the assay was immunoSEQ multiplex PCR. The sample records approximately 45,000 clones, about two thirds being singletons. Study observations and caveats: Scalp and blood samples kept many expanded lesional clones throughout tofacitinib.

The material sequenced was CD8+ T cells sorted from blood, taken at week 4, from a patient treated with tofacitinib. The rearrangement links TRBV27 to TRBJ2-3; D perhaps matches TRBD2 (6 bases). This clonotype was obtained from a human donor with alopecia areata. The CDR3 spells CASSLLPPGGWTTDTQYF. CDR3 in DNA: TGTGCCAGCAGTTTACTCCCGCCAGGAGGGTGGACCACAGATACGCAGTATTTT.